The 7 T cell receptor beta chains below come from one sample, sequenced in a study of CD4+ T cells in melanoma. TCRdb's table, derived via immunoSEQ multiplex PCR, lists solely in-frame clones and lacks some. The sample lists about 140,000 clones, about nine tenths occurring once. Receptor source: a human donor with melanoma.

The rearrangement links TRBV5-1 to TRBJ1-1, with no clear D. Trimming removed 4 bases from V and 1 base from J, with 11 bases in between. CDR3 length: 14 amino acids. Germline V gives CDR1 SGHRS, CDR2 YFSETQ. Here the CDR3 reads CASSVLSGNTEAFF. In DNA, the CDR3 is TGCGCCAGCAGCGTCTTATCTGGGAACACTGAAGCTTTCTTT.

The gene calls are TRBV5-8 and TRBJ1-4, with D unresolved. CDR3 size: 13 residues. V dropped 0 bases and J dropped 3 bases, with 3 bases sitting between them. Germline CDR1 is SGHTS and CDR2 is YDEGEE. CDR3 protein: CASSLGPNEKLFF. The CDR3 DNA is TGTGCCAGCAGCTTGGGTCCTAATGAAAAACTGTTTTTT.

The chain combines TRBV6-1 with TRBJ1-1, with TRBD1 as a possible D gene (5 bases). CDR3 size: 13 residues. Trimming shortened V by 8 bases and J by 6 bases, and 16 bases separated the two germline ends. Germline V gene lookup returns CDR1 MNHNS and CDR2 SASEGT. The CDR3 loop is CASQPRTPAEAFF. DNA for the CDR3: TGTGCCAGCCAACCGCGGACACCCGCTGAAGCTTTCTTT.

The V and J genes are TRBV9 and TRBJ1-3; D possibly corresponds to TRBD1 (6 bases). V dropped 0 bases and J dropped 0 bases, with 7 bases sitting between them. Per the germline V gene, CDR1 is SGDLS and CDR2 is YYNGEE. The CDR3 is 15 amino acids. DNA of the CDR3: TGTGCCAGCAGCGTAGACAGGGACTCTGGAAACACCATATATTTT. Translating it yields CASSVDRDSGNTIYF.

The chain joins TRBV30 to TRBJ1-6; D call uncertain. CDR1 is GTSNPN and CDR2 is SVGIG in the germline V gene (reference sequence). V lost 6 bases to trimming and J lost 6 bases, with 9 bases between them. The CDR3 is 12 residues long. The CDR3 loop reads CACRGINSPLHF. As DNA, the CDR3 is TGTGCCTGTCGTGGTATTAATTCACCCCTCCACTTT.

J is TRBJ1-1 and V is TRBV6-1; 8 bases are a match to TRBD1. After removal of 6 bases from V and 0 bases from J, the junction contained 6 bases not matched to a gene. The CDR3 totals 15 residues. Germline assignment: CDR1 MNHNS and CDR2 SASEGT. The DNA of the CDR3 is TGTGCCAGCAGCGACAGGGGAAAGGTGAACACTGAAGCTTTCTTT. Amino acid sequence: CASSDRGKVNTEAFF.

This sequence joins TRBV5-1 and TRBJ2-2; a weak D match, TRBD2 (5 bases). Looked up from germline, CDR1 is SGHRS and CDR2 is YFSETQ. The CDR3 runs to 14 residues. The germline V and J ends were trimmed by 5 bases and 4 bases, with 12 bases remaining between them. CDR3 DNA sequence: TGCGCCAGCAGGATCGGACGGGGCACCGGGGAGCTGTTTTTT. Protein: CASRIGRGTGELFF.